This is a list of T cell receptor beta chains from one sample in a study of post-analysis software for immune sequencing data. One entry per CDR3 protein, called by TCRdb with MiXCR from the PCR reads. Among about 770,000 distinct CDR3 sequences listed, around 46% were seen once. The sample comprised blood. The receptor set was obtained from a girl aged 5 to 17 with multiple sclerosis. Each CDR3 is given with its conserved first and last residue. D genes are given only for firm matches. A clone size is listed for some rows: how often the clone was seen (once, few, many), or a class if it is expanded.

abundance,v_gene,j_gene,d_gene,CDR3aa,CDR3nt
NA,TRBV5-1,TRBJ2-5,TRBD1,CASNENRGNQETQYF,TGCGCCAGCAACGAAAACAGGGGTAACCAAGAGACCCAGTACTTC
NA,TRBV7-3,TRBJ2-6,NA,CASSLAASGANVLTF,TGTGCCAGCAGCTTAGCGGCCTCTGGGGCCAACGTCCTGACTTTC
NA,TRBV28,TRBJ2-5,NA,CASSSSGIQETQYF,TGTGCCAGCAGTTCATCAGGGATTCAAGAGACCCAGTACTTC
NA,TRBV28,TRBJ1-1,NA,CASRAGRGRTEAFF,TGTGCCAGCAGAGCAGGCAGGGGAAGGACTGAAGCTTTCTTT
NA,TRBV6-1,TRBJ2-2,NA,CASSEDIADTGELFF,TGTGCCAGCAGTGAGGATATAGCGGACACCGGGGAGCTGTTTTTT
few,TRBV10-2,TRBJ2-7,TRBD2,CASSGYTGLAGGSHPYEQYF,TGCGCCAGCAGTGGGTACACGGGACTAGCGGGAGGGTCCCACCCTTACGAGCAGTACTTC
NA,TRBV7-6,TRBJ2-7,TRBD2,CASRPQRAGGRYNEQYF,TGTGCCAGCAGACCACAACGGGCGGGCGGGAGGTATAACGAGCAGTACTTC
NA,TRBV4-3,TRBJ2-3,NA,CASSQDSLSTDTQYF,TGCGCCAGCAGCCAAGACAGCTTAAGCACAGATACGCAGTATTTT
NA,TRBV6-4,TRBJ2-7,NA,CASSISVGREQYF,TGTGCCAGCAGTATCTCGGTAGGGCGGGAGCAGTACTTC
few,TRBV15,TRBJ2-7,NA,CATSRPPRDSYEQYF,TGTGCCACCAGCAGACCTCCCAGGGACTCCTACGAGCAGTACTTC
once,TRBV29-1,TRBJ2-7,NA,CSVKVTALGEQYF,TGCAGCGTTAAAGTAACAGCTTTGGGCGAGCAGTACTTC